This entry concerns a single T cell receptor beta chain. The antigen is unknown. V gave up 0 bases and J gave up 2 bases, with 7 bases separating them. The CDR3 runs 14 residues. The V gene's germline CDR1 is GTSNPN and CDR2 SVGIG (reference sequence). The T cells that were sequenced for TCR beta were CD8+ and CD4+ cells from blood. When the RNA was reverse transcribed, random hexamers were used with an input of 0.5 to 1 ug. TCRdb re-derived calls from the immunoSEQ multiplex PCR reads in MiXCR, one entry per CDR3 protein. This table holds roughly 89,000 distinct CDR3 sequences, 95% to 97% found once. The entry originates in a study of CD8 T cells in Susac syndrome. The study, taken as a whole, reports: The study found that Susac CD8+ clonal expansion peaked in TEMRA cells and active patients.

The V call is TRBV30, the J call TRBJ1-4; the D gene is possibly TRBD1 (5 bases). The sequenced sample consisted of CD8+ T cells from PBMCs. This TCR was recovered from a human donor with Susac syndrome. The chain's CDR3 is CAWSVGHTNEKLFF. The CDR3 DNA is TGTGCCTGGAGTGTAGGACACACTAATGAAAAACTGTTTTTT.